These 30 T cell receptor beta chains originate from one sample sequenced in a study of T cell responses to AZD1222 COVID-19 vaccine. Clones were sequenced by immunoSEQ multiplex PCR, and TCRdb holds only the in-frame ones, with some missing. The sample holds some 120,000 clones, 70% to 90% seen once. Sequencing used peripheral blood, obtained on day 0 of AZD1222 vaccination. The source of these receptors is an adult in good health.

The gene calls are TRBV7-2 and TRBJ1-5; D not resolved. This CDR3 contains 13 residues. Germline CDR1 SGHTA, CDR2 FQGNSA. V gave up 3 bases and J gave up 1 base, with 4 bases separating them. This chain's CDR3 is CASSFASNQPQHF. For the CDR3, the DNA is TGTGCCAGCAGCTTTGCCAGCAATCAGCCCCAGCATTTT.

The genes are TRBV11-3 and TRBJ2-2, with 9 bases fitting TRBD1. V lost 5 bases, J lost 2 bases, and 9 bases stayed unmatched. In germline, CDR1 is SGHNT, CDR2 YENEEA. This CDR3 spans 17 amino acids. The CDR3 sequence: CASSHTGGAPNTGELFF. In DNA, the CDR3 is TGTGCCAGCAGCCACACAGGGGGCGCCCCTAACACCGGGGAGCTGTTTTTT.

The rearrangement links TRBV30 to TRBJ2-5; D may be TRBD1 (6 bases). Trimming cost V 8 bases and J 5 bases, with 21 bases left between them. The CDR3 has 14 residues. Germline lookup yields CDR1 GTSNPN and CDR2 SVGIG (reference sequence). The chain's CDR3 is CAQTKQGGWETQYF. In DNA, the CDR3 is TGTGCCCAGACTAAACAGGGTGGCTGGGAGACCCAGTACTTC.

J is TRBJ1-2 and V is TRBV12-3 or TRBV12-4; D unclear. The CDR3 loop spans 12 amino acids. Deletions cut 5 bases from V and 4 bases from J, with 8 bases between. The DNA for the CDR3 is TGTGCCAGCAGTCCACAGTCCTATGGCTACACCTTC. This codes for CASSPQSYGYTF.

The V gene is TRBV6-2 or TRBV6-3, the J gene TRBJ1-1; D call uncertain. The germline V gene has CDR1 MNHEY and CDR2 SVGEGT. The CDR3 spans 16 residues. Trimming took 2 bases from V and 0 from J, leaving 13 bases between them. The CDR3 sequence is CASSYRRSYMNTEAFF. The CDR3 DNA follows: TGTGCCAGCAGTTACCGACGTAGTTATATGAACACTGAAGCTTTCTTT.

This clone occurred a few times. V gene TRBV20-1 combines with J gene TRBJ1-4; tentative D call: TRBD1 (6 bases). Germline-derived CDR1 and CDR2 are DFQATT and SNEGSKA (reference sequence). V dropped 3 bases and J dropped 4 bases, with 9 bases sitting between them. The CDR3 is made up of 13 amino acids. The CDR3 is CSASGQHNEKLFF. CDR3 sequence (DNA): TGCAGTGCTAGTGGACAGCATAATGAAAAACTGTTTTTT.

The gene calls are TRBV2 and TRBJ2-3; D uncertain. The V gene's germline CDR1 is SNHLY and CDR2 FYNNEI. There are 13 residues in the CDR3. V lost 4 bases and J lost 0, with 5 bases in between. The CDR3 DNA is TGTGCCAGCAGTGGTGGGAGCACAGATACGCAGTATTTT. Encoded protein: CASSGGSTDTQYF.

The genes are TRBV2 and TRBJ2-1; D perhaps matches TRBD1 (6 bases). The CDR3 extends over 15 amino acids. V was pared by 3 bases and J by 4 bases, with 13 bases between. Looked up from germline, CDR1 is SNHLY and CDR2 is FYNNEI. The CDR3 nucleotides are TGTGCCAGCAGTGAGGGGCTAGGGGGTTACAATGAGCAGTTCTTC. Encoded protein: CASSEGLGGYNEQFF.

The chain recombines TRBV7-3 with TRBJ2-3, with TRBD2 matching over 7 bases. With V trimmed by 11 bases and J by 8 bases, 16 bases remained unmatched. CDR3 length: 14 residues. The germline V gene has CDR1 SGHTA and CDR2 FQGTGA. CDR3 protein: CASRAGRTPGTQYF. Here the CDR3 DNA reads TGTGCCTCACGGGCCGGGAGGACCCCCGGTACGCAGTATTTT.

The chain combines TRBV5-1 with TRBJ2-7; 7 bases align to TRBD1. Per germline, CDR1 SGHRS and CDR2 YFSETQ. This CDR3 is 16 amino acids long. The junction had 9 bases not matched to a gene; V was cut back by 1 base and J by 2 bases. This chain's CDR3 is CASSLSPGTATYEQYF. The CDR3 DNA sequence: TGCGCCAGCAGCTTGAGTCCCGGGACAGCCACCTACGAGCAGTACTTC.

The chain joins TRBV6-5 to TRBJ2-7; 7 bases match TRBD1. The CDR3 has 14 amino acids. The ends lost 0 bases at V and 6 bases at J; junction bases unmatched: 5. The germline V gene encodes CDR1 MNHEY and CDR2 SVGAGI. CDR3 sequence: CASSYSTGKGEQYF. As DNA, the CDR3 is TGTGCCAGCAGTTACTCGACAGGGAAGGGCGAGCAGTACTTC.

The chain couples TRBV4-2 to TRBJ2-3, with D perhaps matching TRBD2 (5 bases). Germline V gene lookup returns CDR1 LGHNA and CDR2 YNFKEQ. The CDR3 is 15 residues long. Trimming pared 4 bases from V and 4 bases from J, leaving 15 bases between. CDR3 in amino acids: CASSPSLPGADTQYF. The CDR3 DNA reads TGTGCCAGCAGCCCCTCGCTCCCCGGGGCAGATACGCAGTATTTT.

J is TRBJ2-7 and V is TRBV5-1, with D perhaps TRBD2 (5 bases). Trimming stripped 0 bases from V and 1 base from J, with 11 bases between. CDR1 is SGHRS, CDR2 YFSETQ, per germline. CDR3 length equals 15 residues. This CDR3 is CASSLDGGTSYEQYF. CDR3 DNA: TGCGCCAGCAGCTTGGACGGAGGAACTTCCTACGAGCAGTACTTC. Supplemented by reference TRBV5-1 and TRBJ2-7, the full variable domain reads KAGVTQTPRYLIKTRGQQVTLSCSPISGHRSVSWYQQTPGQGLQFLFEYFSETQRNKGNFPGRFSGRQFSNSRSEMNVSTLELGDSALYLCASSLDGGTSYEQYFGPGTRLTVT.

This chain connects TRBV11-2 to TRBJ2-3; no clear D gene. Trimming took off 5 bases at V and 4 bases at J, with 4 bases between the two ends. CDR3 length: 11 amino acids. The germline CDR1 and CDR2 sequences are SGHAT and FQNNGV. The CDR3 sequence is CASSEADTQYF. Written as DNA, the CDR3 is TGTGCCAGCAGCGAGGCAGATACGCAGTATTTT.

V is TRBV18 and J is TRBJ2-3; 8 bases are shared with TRBD2. V was pared by 4 bases and J by 0 bases, with 3 bases of the junction left unmatched. The V gene's germline CDR1 is KGHSH and CDR2 LQKENI. This CDR3 contains 15 residues. CDR3 sequence: CASSRGGKSTDTQYF. The CDR3 nucleotides are TGTGCCAGCTCACGCGGGGGGAAGAGCACAGATACGCAGTATTTT.

This clone has more than one count but fewer than ten. The chain uses TRBV5-1 and TRBJ1-1; 7 positions agree with TRBD1. The germline gives CDR1 SGHRS, CDR2 YFSETQ. CDR3 length: 14 residues. With V trimmed by 3 bases and J by 0 bases, 2 bases remained unmatched. The CDR3 DNA sequence: TGCGCCAGCAGCTGGCAGGGGGTGAACACTGAAGCTTTCTTT. This encodes CASSWQGVNTEAFF.

This clone was recorded once. The V gene is TRBV7-9, the J gene TRBJ2-1, with a tentative D call TRBD2 (6 bases). The CDR3 is 14 amino acids. Germline CDR1 reads SEHNR; CDR2 reads FQNEAQ (reference sequence). The germline V and J ends were trimmed by 1 base and 6 bases, with 10 bases remaining between them. CDR3 DNA sequence: TGTGCCAGCAGCTTAGGTGGGACTGGCAATGAGCAGTTCTTC. It is translated as CASSLGGTGNEQFF.

The DNA of the CDR3 is TGTGCCAGCTCACCACAGCCAGGGTTAAAACTGTTTTTT. Encoded protein: CASSPQPGLKLFF. This chain links TRBV18 with TRBJ1-4; a weak D match, TRBD1 (5 bases). Between the trimmed V and J ends, which lost 1 base and 10 bases, there was a span of 10 bases. The CDR3 sequence is 13 residues long. Germline values: CDR1 KGHSH, CDR2 LQKENI. The variable domain in full, completed from reference TRBV18 and TRBJ1-4, reads NAGVMQNPRHLVRRRGQEARLRCSPMKGHSHVYWYRQLPEEGLKFMVYLQKENIIDESGMPKERFSAEFPKEGPSILRIQQVVRGDSAAYFCASSPQPGLKLFFGSGTQLSVL.

V is TRBV19 and J is TRBJ1-3; 12 bases are shared with TRBD1. CDR1 LNHDA and CDR2 SQIVND come from the germline V gene (reference sequence). V gave up 8 bases and J gave up 3 bases; unmatched junction bases: 5. The CDR3 sequence is 15 residues long. CDR3 sequence reads: CASSGTGGVGNTIYF. The CDR3 region has the DNA TGTGCCAGTTCCGGGACAGGGGGCGTTGGAAACACCATATATTTT.

This clone was counted between two and nine times. This sequence joins TRBV3-1 (or the pseudogene TRBV3-2) and TRBJ2-3; unclear D gene. V was clipped by 3 bases and J by 2 bases, with 15 bases between them. The CDR3 is 16 amino acids. Germline V CDR1 and CDR2: LGHDT, YNNKEL (reference sequence). The CDR3 DNA reads TGTGCCAGCAGCCACCGGACCCAGCCGTTCACAGATACGCAGTATTTT. Amino acids: CASSHRTQPFTDTQYF.

The CDR3 DNA is TGTGCCAGCAGCAATGGGACAGGGGCGATCTATGGCTACACCTTC. Its protein is CASSNGTGAIYGYTF. The chain employs TRBV21-1 and TRBJ1-2; the table's D call TRBD1 went unverified against the DNA. TRBV21-1 is noted as a pseudogene. The length of the CDR3 is 15 residues.

This clone was counted only a few times. V and J are TRBV6-5 and TRBJ1-6; D is ambiguous. The V end lost 0 bases, the J end lost 10 bases, and 16 bases lay between the germline ends. Germline V lookup: CDR1 MNHEY, CDR2 SVGAGI. This CDR3 is built from 16 residues. The CDR3 DNA follows: TGTGCCAGCAGTTACTCCCCACACCATGGAACCTCACCCCTCCACTTT. Translated, it gives CASSYSPHHGTSPLHF.

The chain recombines TRBV28 with TRBJ2-2; 14 bases match TRBD2. V was clipped by 5 bases and J by 3 bases; unmatched bases: 8. Germline CDR1 is MDHEN and CDR2 is SYDVKM. The length of the CDR3 is 18 residues. In nucleotides, the CDR3 is TGTGCCAGCAGTCCGGGACTAGCGGGGGCCCTTGACACCGGGGAGCTGTTTTTT. Translated: CASSPGLAGALDTGELFF.

The V call is TRBV7-2, the J call TRBJ1-2, with 7 positions matching TRBD1. After removal of 5 bases from V and 4 bases from J, the junction contained 7 bases not matched to a gene. The germline gives CDR1 SGHTA, CDR2 FQGNSA. The CDR3 is 14 residues long. CDR3 sequence reads: CASSQQGNGYGYTF. The DNA of the CDR3 is TGTGCCAGCAGCCAACAGGGGAACGGCTATGGCTACACCTTC. Full variable domain (rest looked up from reference TRBV7-2 and TRBJ1-2): GAGVSQSPSNKVTEKGKDVELRCDPISGHTALYWYRQSLGQGLEFLIYFQGNSAPDKSGLPSDRFSAERTGGSVSTLTIQRTQQEDSAVYLCASSQQGNGYGYTFGSGTRLTVV.

This clone was seen just once. The V and J genes are TRBV7-8 and TRBJ2-2; tentative D call: TRBD1 (6 bases). With 6 bases removed from V and 7 bases from J, the gap between germline ends came to 18 bases. Per the germline V gene, CDR1 is SGHVS and CDR2 is FQNEAQ. The CDR3 length is 15 residues. DNA of the CDR3: TGTGCCAGCAGTCCTCAGGGGTCGGCTGGCGGGGAGCTGTTTTTT. This sequence encodes CASSPQGSAGGELFF.

This sequence joins TRBV3-1 (or the pseudogene TRBV3-2) and TRBJ2-7; 11 bases map to TRBD1. The CDR3 sequence is 15 residues long. V trimming: 5 bases; J trimming: 7 bases; junction bases outside the gene matches: 10. Germline V gives CDR1 LGHDT, CDR2 YNNKEL (reference sequence). The CDR3 nucleotides are TGTGCCAGCAGCACCCCGGGACAGGGGGATTGGGAGCAGTACTTC. This codes for CASSTPGQGDWEQYF.

The chain joins TRBV30 to TRBJ1-2; 8 bases line up with TRBD1. The germline CDR1 and CDR2 sequences are GTSNPN and SVGIG (reference sequence). V shed 3 bases, J shed 2 bases, and the junction held 5 bases outside the gene matches. The length of the CDR3 is 14 residues. CDR3 in amino acids: CAWRGTGRNYGYTF. The CDR3 DNA follows: TGTGCCTGGAGGGGGACAGGCCGGAACTATGGCTACACCTTC. Full variable domain (rest looked up from reference TRBV30 and TRBJ1-2): SQTIHQWPATLVQPVGSPLSLECTVEGTSNPNLYWYRQAAGRGLQLLFYSVGIGQISSEVPQNLSASRPQDRQFILSSKKLLLSDSGFYLCAWRGTGRNYGYTFGSGTRLTVV.

The rearrangement links TRBV10-2 to TRBJ1-5, with 7 bases matching TRBD1. This CDR3 comprises 13 residues. CDR1 is WSHSY and CDR2 is SAAADI in the germline V gene. V shed 8 bases, J shed 3 bases, and the junction held 4 bases outside the gene matches. The DNA of the CDR3 is TGCGCCAGCTTGGGACAGCTCAATCAGCCCCAGCATTTT. Translated: CASLGQLNQPQHF.

This clone appeared once. The rearrangement uses TRBV28 and TRBJ1-5; D not resolved. This CDR3 region has 14 residues. From germline, CDR1 is MDHEN and CDR2 SYDVKM. V was clipped by 3 bases and J by 3 bases, with 9 bases between them. The CDR3 coding sequence is TGTGCCAGCAGTTTTATGGGCCTCAATCAGCCCCAGCATTTT. It encodes CASSFMGLNQPQHF.

The V call is TRBV10-1, the J call TRBJ2-7; TRBD2 aligns across 7 bases. V was pared by 7 bases and J by 3 bases, with 6 bases of the junction left unmatched. The CDR3 runs to 13 residues. Germline-derived CDR1 and CDR2 are WNHNN and SYGVQD (reference sequence). This chain's CDR3 is CASTPSGGYEQYF. In DNA, the CDR3 is TGCGCCAGCACCCCTTCGGGGGGCTACGAGCAGTACTTC.